Included here is one TCR beta chain sequence, with context. Researchers took RNA transcripts and amplified the TCR beta CDR3 regions from them. TCR CDR3 regions were first amplified by RT-PCR with HTBI primers. TCRdb called the multiplex PCR reads again in MiXCR, with one record for every CDR3 protein. This table has hundreds of thousands of distinct CDR3 sequences, around 15% appearing once. Uncontrolled infection, other autoimmune disease, pregnancy or lactation barred patients from enrollment. The data were obtained in a study of T cells in Graves' hyperthyroidism and ophthalmopathy. Looked up from germline, CDR1 is LGHNA and CDR2 is YSLEER. The CDR3 loop spans 19 amino acids. V lost 0 bases, J lost 1 base, and 8 bases stayed unmatched.

The chain employs TRBV4-3 and TRBJ2-6, with TRBD2 matching over 8 bases. The sample was blood. The source is a woman aged 18-35 years with Graves' hyperthyroidism. The CDR3 DNA reads as TGCGCCAGCAGCCAAGATCGATCAGGGACTAGTTCTGGGGCCAACGTCCTGACTTTC. Encoded protein: CASSQDRSGTSSGANVLTF.